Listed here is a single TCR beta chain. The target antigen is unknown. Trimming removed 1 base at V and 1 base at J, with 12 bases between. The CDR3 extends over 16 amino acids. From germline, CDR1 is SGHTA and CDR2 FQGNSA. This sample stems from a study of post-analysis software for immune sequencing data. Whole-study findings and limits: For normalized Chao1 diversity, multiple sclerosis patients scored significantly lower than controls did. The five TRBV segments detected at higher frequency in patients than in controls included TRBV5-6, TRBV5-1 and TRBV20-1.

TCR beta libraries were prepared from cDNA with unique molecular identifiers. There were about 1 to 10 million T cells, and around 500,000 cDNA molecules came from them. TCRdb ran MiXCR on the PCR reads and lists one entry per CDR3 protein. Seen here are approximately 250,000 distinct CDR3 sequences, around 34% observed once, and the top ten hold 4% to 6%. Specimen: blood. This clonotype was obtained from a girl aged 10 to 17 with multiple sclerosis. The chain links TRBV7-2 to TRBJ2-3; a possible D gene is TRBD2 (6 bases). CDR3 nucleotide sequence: TGTGCCAGCAGCTTAGATCCGGGAGTTGGCACAGATACGCAGTATTTT. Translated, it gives CASSLDPGVGTDTQYF.